The rows below give T cell receptor beta chains drawn from one sample of a study of shared clonotypes between healthy human individuals. TCRdb's copy holds only in-frame clones and misses some; the assay was immunoSEQ multiplex PCR. The data show a few hundred thousand clones, with approximately 79% seen just once and 9% to 12% held by the top ten. The sample consisted of memory CD4+ T cells sorted from blood. The receptors here all came from a young man in good health. Both conserved end residues are part of each CDR3. The D gene is left open where the match is weak. Size values are once, few and many counts, or a class for expanded clones, and some rows have none.

- TRBJ2-1 TRBV5-3 - CASSLGVGTYNEQFF TGTGCCAGCAGCTTAGGGGTCGGGACTTACAATGAGCAGTTCTTC
many TRBJ2-2 TRBV19 - CASRLLGGTGELFF TGTGCCAGTAGACTCCTAGGGGGCACCGGGGAGCTGTTTTTT
- TRBJ2-3 TRBV2 - CASRGSADTQYF TGTGCCAGCAGGGGGTCAGCAGATACGCAGTATTTT
few TRBJ1-3 TRBV7-8 - CASSASGAWLSGNTIYF TGTGCCAGCAGCGCGTCCGGGGCCTGGTTGTCCGGAAACACCATATATTTT
- TRBJ2-3 TRBV29-1 - CSFRGYRTDTQYF TGCAGCTTTAGGGGTTACCGCACAGATACGCAGTATTTT
- TRBJ1-3 TRBV5-1 TRBD1 CASSLFSGQQPSGNTIYF TGCGCCAGCAGCTTGTTCTCGGGACAGCAACCCTCTGGAAACACCATATATTTT
- TRBJ2-4 TRBV19 TRBD2 CASSAGLAESKNIQYF TGTGCCAGTAGTGCCGGACTAGCGGAGTCCAAAAACATTCAGTACTTC
- TRBJ1-2 TRBV15 - CATSELGLPRGAVLDTF TGTGCCACCAGCGAGCTTGGACTACCAAGAGGGGCCGTTCTCGACACCTTC
- TRBJ1-4 TRBV4-3 - CASSQVFGTGLFF TGCGCCAGCAGCCAAGTTTTCGGGACGGGACTGTTTTTT
once TRBJ1-1 TRBV10-1 - CASSEYGEPNTEAFF TGCGCCAGCAGTGAGTACGGCGAACCGAACACTGAAGCTTTCTTT
- TRBJ2-5 TRBV11-2 - CASSPTLGWAQYF TGTGCCAGCAGCCCAACATTGGGTTGGGCCCAGTACTTC
- TRBJ2-3 TRBV7-9 - CASSLAPDTQYF TGTGCCAGCAGCTTGGCTCCAGATACGCAGTATTTT
- TRBJ1-4 TRBV18 TRBD1 CASTGTEFEKLFF TGTGCCAGCACCGGGACAGAGTTTGAAAAACTGTTTTTT
- TRBJ2-6 TRBV5-1 TRBD2 CASSFHLAGDSGANVLTF TGCGCCAGCAGCTTCCATCTAGCGGGTGACTCTGGGGCCAACGTCCTGACTTTC
- TRBJ2-5 TRBV27 - CASSLGTSKETQYF TGTGCCAGCAGTTTAGGGACAAGTAAAGAGACCCAGTACTTC
- TRBJ2-2 TRBV9 - CASSGDPTISAFNTGELFF TGTGCCAGCAGCGGCGACCCCACAATCTCTGCCTTTAACACCGGGGAGCTGTTTTTT
- TRBJ2-1 TRBV15 TRBD2 CATSRGVSGGEQFF TGTGCCACCAGCAGAGGGGTTAGCGGGGGTGAGCAGTTCTTC
- TRBJ1-2 TRBV6-5 TRBD1 CASSYSTGGGYGYTF TGTGCCAGCAGTTACTCGACAGGGGGAGGCTATGGCTACACCTTC
- TRBJ2-5 TRBV5-1 - CASSPTASGLGVGETQYF TGCGCCAGCAGCCCGACCGCAAGCGGGCTAGGGGTGGGGGAGACCCAGTACTTC
- TRBJ2-3 TRBV5-1 TRBD2 CASSSGTSGKTDTQYF TGCGCCAGCAGCTCGGGGACTAGCGGGAAAACAGATACGCAGTATTTT
- TRBJ1-1 TRBV6-5 - CASSYSWRAPSTFF TGTGCCAGCAGTTACTCGTGGCGAGCTCCAAGCACTTTCTTT
- TRBJ1-2 TRBV11-2 - CASSSASGHTSYTF TGTGCCAGCAGCTCGGCTTCTGGACATACAAGCTACACCTTC
- TRBJ2-3 TRBV6-5 TRBD1 CASSVGQGFTNTQYF TGTGCCAGCAGTGTGGGACAGGGGTTCACGAATACGCAGTATTTT
once TRBJ2-7 TRBV6-5 - CASRSLQGHSYEQYF TGTGCCAGCAGATCACTACAGGGCCATTCCTACGAGCAGTACTTC
- TRBJ1-3 TRBV18 - CASSLTRPDSGNTIYF TGTGCCAGCTCCCTAACGCGCCCAGACTCTGGAAACACCATATATTTT
- TRBJ2-2 TRBV27 - CASSPRLTGELFF TGTGCCAGCAGTCCCAGGCTCACCGGGGAGCTGTTTTTT
- TRBJ2-2 TRBV5-8 - CASSLKTGELFF TGTGCCAGCAGCTTGAAGACCGGGGAGCTGTTTTTT
- TRBJ2-5 TRBV18 TRBD1 CASSTRQGETQYF TGTGCCAGCTCAACCCGACAGGGAGAGACCCAGTACTTC
- TRBJ2-4 TRBV18 - CASSPVGLLAKNIQYF TGTGCCAGCTCCCCCGTCGGGCTGCTAGCCAAAAACATTCAGTACTTC
few TRBJ1-4 TRBV11-2 - CASSPGFREEKLFF TGTGCCAGCAGCCCCGGGTTCAGAGAAGAAAAACTGTTTTTT
- TRBJ2-7 TRBV19 - CASSPGAVPSYEQYF TGTGCCAGTAGTCCGGGAGCGGTACCCTCCTACGAGCAGTACTTC
- TRBJ2-3 TRBV7-9 TRBD2 CASGTSGSVMYSTDTQYF TGTGCCAGCGGGACTAGCGGGAGTGTAATGTATAGCACAGATACGCAGTATTTT
few TRBJ2-7 TRBV2 - CASSPVRASAEQYF TGTGCCAGCAGCCCAGTCCGGGCCTCAGCCGAGCAGTACTTC
- TRBJ2-5 TRBV5-1 - CASSGWGADQETQYF TGCGCCAGCAGCGGCTGGGGAGCGGACCAAGAGACCCAGTACTTC
few TRBJ2-1 TRBV6-6 - CASRAEIYNEQFF TGTGCCAGCAGGGCGGAGATCTACAATGAGCAGTTCTTC
- TRBJ2-4 TRBV2 TRBD2 CASSALAVYSTKNIQYF TGTGCCAGCAGCGCCCTAGCGGTCTATAGCACCAAAAACATTCAGTACTTC
- TRBJ2-5 TRBV18 - CASSPAPQETQYF TGTGCCAGCTCACCAGCCCCCCAAGAGACCCAGTACTTC
- TRBJ2-2 TRBV5-1 TRBD2 CASSTGLAGVKYTGELFF TGCGCCAGCAGCACGGGACTAGCGGGAGTAAAGTACACCGGGGAGCTGTTTTTT
- TRBJ2-3 TRBV5-1 - CASSFSSGASDTQYF TGCGCCAGCAGCTTTTCTTCCGGGGCCTCGGATACGCAGTATTTT
- TRBJ2-3 TRBV9 TRBD2 CASSVASGGPTDTQYF TGTGCCAGCAGCGTAGCTTCGGGAGGGCCCACAGATACGCAGTATTTT
- TRBJ2-1 TRBV6-6 - CASSTGQEANEQFF TGTGCCAGCAGTACGGGACAAGAGGCCAATGAGCAGTTCTTC
- TRBJ1-5 TRBV6-4 - CASSVEGDRPQHF TGTGCCAGCAGTGTCGAGGGGGACCGGCCCCAGCATTTT
- TRBJ2-7 TRBV27 - CASRGTASSYEQYF TGTGCCAGCAGGGGGACGGCAAGCTCCTACGAGCAGTACTTC
- TRBJ1-3 TRBV5-5 - CASSPGFRDPSSGNTIYF TGTGCCAGCAGCCCAGGATTTAGGGACCCAAGCTCTGGAAACACCATATATTTT
- TRBJ1-5 TRBV19 - CASIRDSNSNQPQHF TGTGCCAGTATTCGTGACAGCAATAGCAATCAGCCCCAGCATTTT
few TRBJ1-3 TRBV27 - CASSLRLGDNSGNTIYF TGTGCCAGCAGTTTAAGGCTAGGAGACAACTCTGGAAACACCATATATTTT
many TRBJ2-5 TRBV5-5 TRBD2 CASSFPGGLVETQYF TGTGCCAGCAGCTTTCCGGGAGGGCTTGTGGAGACCCAGTACTTC
- TRBJ1-4 TRBV9 TRBD1 CASSEGQGNEKLFF TGTGCCAGCAGCGAAGGACAGGGTAATGAAAAACTGTTTTTT